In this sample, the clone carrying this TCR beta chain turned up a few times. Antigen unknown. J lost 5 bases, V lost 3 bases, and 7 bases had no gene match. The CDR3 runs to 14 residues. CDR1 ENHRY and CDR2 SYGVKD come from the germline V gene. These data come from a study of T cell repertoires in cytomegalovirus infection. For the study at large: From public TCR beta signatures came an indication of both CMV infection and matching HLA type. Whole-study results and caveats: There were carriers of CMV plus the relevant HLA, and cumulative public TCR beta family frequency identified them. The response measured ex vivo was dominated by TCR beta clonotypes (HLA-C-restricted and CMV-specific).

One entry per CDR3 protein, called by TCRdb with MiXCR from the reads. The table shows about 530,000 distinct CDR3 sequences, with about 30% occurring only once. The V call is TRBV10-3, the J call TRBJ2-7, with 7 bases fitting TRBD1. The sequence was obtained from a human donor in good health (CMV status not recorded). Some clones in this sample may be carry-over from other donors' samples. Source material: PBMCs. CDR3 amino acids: CAISDYRGRDEQYF. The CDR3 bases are TGTGCCATCAGTGACTACAGGGGCAGGGACGAGCAGTACTTC.